This T cell receptor (beta chain) was sequenced for a study of CD8 T cells in ankylosing spondylitis. Regarding the study as a whole: Reactive arthritis synovial fluid and blood were previously reported to contain some motif variants. Clones linked with disease were CD8+ and fairly uncommon in the peripheral blood. Seemingly characteristic of ankylosing spondylitis blood was a TCR beta motif consisting of eight highly homologous variants. Matched synovial fluid from ankylosing spondylitis patients was reported to be enriched for disease-linked clones.

The CDR3 runs 19 residues. The junction had 19 bases not matched to a gene; V was cut back by 6 bases and J by 5 bases. Germline V gene data show CDR1 as KGHSH and CDR2 as LQKENI. This clonotype was counted many times. Its antigen is undetermined. The TCR beta libraries were generated through quantitative 5'-RACE incorporating molecular barcodes. A single record per CDR3 protein comes from TCRdb applying MiXCR to the 5' RACE reads. The sample holds 450,000 to 550,000 distinct CDR3 sequences, 5.3% seen once. V usage is TRBV18 and J usage is TRBJ2-2; 9 nucleotides match TRBD1. Sequences were obtained from blood, either unsorted or a sorted T cell fraction (not recorded which). The TCR originated in a male donor with ankylosing spondylitis. The CDR3 DNA is TGTGCCAGCTCCTCTAAAGGACCGGGACAGGGAATTGTAACCGGGGAGCTGTTTTTT. Residues: CASSSKGPGQGIVTGELFF.